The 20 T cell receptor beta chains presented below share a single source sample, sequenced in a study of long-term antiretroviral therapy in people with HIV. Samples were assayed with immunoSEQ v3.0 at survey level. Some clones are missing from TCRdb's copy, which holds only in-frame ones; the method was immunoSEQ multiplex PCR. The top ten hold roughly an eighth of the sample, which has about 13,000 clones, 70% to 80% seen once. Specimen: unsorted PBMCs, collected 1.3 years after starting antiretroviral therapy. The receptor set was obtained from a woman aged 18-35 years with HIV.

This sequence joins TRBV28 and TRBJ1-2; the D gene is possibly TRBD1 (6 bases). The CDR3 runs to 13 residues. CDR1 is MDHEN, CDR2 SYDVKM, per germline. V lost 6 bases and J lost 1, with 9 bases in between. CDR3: CASRSDSNYGYTF. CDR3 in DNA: TGTGCCAGCAGGTCGGACAGTAACTATGGCTACACCTTC.

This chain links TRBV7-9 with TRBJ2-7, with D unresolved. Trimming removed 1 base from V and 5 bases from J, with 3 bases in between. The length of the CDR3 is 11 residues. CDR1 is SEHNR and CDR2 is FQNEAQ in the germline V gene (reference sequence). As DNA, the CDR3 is TGTGCCAGCAGCTTAGACGACGAGCAGTACTTC. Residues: CASSLDDEQYF.

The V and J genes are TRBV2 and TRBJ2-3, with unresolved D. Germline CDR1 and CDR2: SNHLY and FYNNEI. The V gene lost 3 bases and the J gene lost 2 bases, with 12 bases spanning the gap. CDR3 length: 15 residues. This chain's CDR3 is CASSDHSPTTDTQYF. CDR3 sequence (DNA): TGTGCCAGCAGTGACCACAGTCCCACCACAGATACGCAGTATTTT.

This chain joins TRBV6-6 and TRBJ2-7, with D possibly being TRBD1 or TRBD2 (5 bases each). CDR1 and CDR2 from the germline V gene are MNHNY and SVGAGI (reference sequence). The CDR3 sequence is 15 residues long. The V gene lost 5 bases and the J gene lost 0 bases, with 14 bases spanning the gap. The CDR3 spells CASSPGTSSSYEQYF. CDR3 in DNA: TGTGCCAGCAGTCCCGGGACGTCCAGCTCCTACGAGCAGTACTTC.

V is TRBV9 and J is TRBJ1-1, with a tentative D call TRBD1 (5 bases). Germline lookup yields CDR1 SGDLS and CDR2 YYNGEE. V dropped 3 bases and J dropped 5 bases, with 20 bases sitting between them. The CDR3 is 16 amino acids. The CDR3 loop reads CASSAGDRDFGTEAFF. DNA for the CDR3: TGTGCCAGCAGCGCCGGGGACCGGGACTTTGGGACTGAAGCTTTCTTT.

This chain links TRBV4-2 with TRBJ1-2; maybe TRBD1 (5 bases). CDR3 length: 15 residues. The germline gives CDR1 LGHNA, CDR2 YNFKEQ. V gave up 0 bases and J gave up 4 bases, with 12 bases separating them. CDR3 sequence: CASSQDRGTPYGYTF. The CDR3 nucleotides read TGTGCCAGCAGCCAAGATCGGGGCACACCCTATGGCTACACCTTC.

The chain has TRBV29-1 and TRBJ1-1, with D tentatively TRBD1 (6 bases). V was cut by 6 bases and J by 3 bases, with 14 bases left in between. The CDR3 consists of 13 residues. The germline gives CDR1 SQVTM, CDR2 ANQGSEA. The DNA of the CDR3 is TGCAGCGTGGGTACAGGGAAAGACACTGAAGCTTTCTTT. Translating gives CSVGTGKDTEAFF.

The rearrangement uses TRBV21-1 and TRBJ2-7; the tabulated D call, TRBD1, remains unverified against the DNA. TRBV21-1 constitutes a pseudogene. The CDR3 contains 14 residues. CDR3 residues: CASSKGGHSYEQYF. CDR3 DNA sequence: TGTGCCAGCAGCAAAGGGGGCCATTCCTACGAGCAGTACTTC.

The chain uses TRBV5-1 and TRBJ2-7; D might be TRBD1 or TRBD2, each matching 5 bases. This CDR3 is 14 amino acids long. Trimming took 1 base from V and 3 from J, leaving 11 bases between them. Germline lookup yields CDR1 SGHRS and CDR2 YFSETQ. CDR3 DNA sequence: TGCGCCAGCAGCTTGAGCAGGGCGGGCTACGAGCAGTACTTC. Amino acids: CASSLSRAGYEQYF.

CDR3 sequence: CASSLTVYEQYF. The CDR3 coding sequence is TGTGCCAGCAGCTTGACCGTTTACGAGCAGTACTTC. V usage is TRBV5-6 and J usage is TRBJ2-7; D is unclear. Per the germline V gene, CDR1 is SGHDT and CDR2 is YYEEEE. CDR3 length equals 12 residues. Trimming took 1 base from V and 4 from J, leaving 6 bases between them.

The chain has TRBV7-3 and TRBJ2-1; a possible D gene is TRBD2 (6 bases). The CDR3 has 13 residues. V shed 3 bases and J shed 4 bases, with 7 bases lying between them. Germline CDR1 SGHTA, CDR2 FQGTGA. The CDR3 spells CASSFSGYNEQFF. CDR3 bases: TGTGCCAGCAGCTTCAGCGGGTACAATGAGCAGTTCTTC.

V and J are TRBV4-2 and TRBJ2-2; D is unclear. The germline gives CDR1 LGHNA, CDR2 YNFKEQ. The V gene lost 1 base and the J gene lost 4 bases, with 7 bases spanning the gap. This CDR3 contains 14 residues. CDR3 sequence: CASSQGRSTGELFF. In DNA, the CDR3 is TGTGCCAGCAGCCAAGGTCGAAGCACCGGGGAGCTGTTTTTT.

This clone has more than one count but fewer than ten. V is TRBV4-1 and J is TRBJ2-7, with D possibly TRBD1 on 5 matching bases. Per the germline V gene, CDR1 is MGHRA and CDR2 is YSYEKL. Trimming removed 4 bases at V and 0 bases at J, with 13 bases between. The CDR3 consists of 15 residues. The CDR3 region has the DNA TGCGCCAGCAGCCTGGGGCCGGCGCCCTCCTACGAGCAGTACTTC. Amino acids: CASSLGPAPSYEQYF.

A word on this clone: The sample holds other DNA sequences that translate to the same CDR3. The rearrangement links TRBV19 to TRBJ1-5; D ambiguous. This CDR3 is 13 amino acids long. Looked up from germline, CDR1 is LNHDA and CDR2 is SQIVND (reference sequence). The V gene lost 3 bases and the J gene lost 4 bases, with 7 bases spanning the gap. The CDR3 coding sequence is TGTGCCAGTAGTATTTCGGTGAATCAGCCCCAGCATTTT. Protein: CASSISVNQPQHF.

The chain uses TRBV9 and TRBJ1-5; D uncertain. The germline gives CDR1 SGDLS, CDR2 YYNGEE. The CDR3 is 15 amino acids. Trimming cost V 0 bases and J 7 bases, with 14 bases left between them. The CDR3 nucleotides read TGTGCCAGCAGCGTAGGGGCGGGAGCTGGCCAGCCCCAGCATTTT. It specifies CASSVGAGAGQPQHF.

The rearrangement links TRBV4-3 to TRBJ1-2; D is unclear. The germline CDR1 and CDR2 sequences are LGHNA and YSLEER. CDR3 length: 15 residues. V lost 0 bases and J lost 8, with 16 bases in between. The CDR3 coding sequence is TGCGCCAGCAGCCAAGATGTGGCAACCCTGGACGGCTACACCTTC. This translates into CASSQDVATLDGYTF.

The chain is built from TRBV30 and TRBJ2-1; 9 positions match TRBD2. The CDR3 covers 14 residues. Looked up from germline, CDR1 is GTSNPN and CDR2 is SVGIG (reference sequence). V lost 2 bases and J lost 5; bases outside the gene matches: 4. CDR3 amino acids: CAWSFSGRHNEQFF. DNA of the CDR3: TGTGCCTGGAGTTTCAGCGGGAGGCACAATGAGCAGTTCTTC.

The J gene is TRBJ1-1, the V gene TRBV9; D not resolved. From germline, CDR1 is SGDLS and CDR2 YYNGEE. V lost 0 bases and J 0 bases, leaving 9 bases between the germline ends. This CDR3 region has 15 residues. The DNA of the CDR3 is TGTGCCAGCAGCGTAGATCCAGACCTGAACACTGAAGCTTTCTTT. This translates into CASSVDPDLNTEAFF.

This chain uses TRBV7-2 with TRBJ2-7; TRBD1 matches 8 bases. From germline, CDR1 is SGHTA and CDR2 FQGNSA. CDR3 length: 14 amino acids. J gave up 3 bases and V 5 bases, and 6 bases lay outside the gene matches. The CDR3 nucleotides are TGTGCCAGCAGCCTTGGACAGGGTGGCTACGAGCAGTACTTC. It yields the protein CASSLGQGGYEQYF.

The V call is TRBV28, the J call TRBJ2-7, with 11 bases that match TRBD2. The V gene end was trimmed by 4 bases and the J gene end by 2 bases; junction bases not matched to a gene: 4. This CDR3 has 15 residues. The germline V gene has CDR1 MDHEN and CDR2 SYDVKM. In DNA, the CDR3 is TGTGCCAGCAGTTCCCCGGGACTAGCGGCCTACGAGCAGTACTTC. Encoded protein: CASSSPGLAAYEQYF.